Presented here are 30 T cell receptor beta chains from one specimen sequenced in a study of shared clonotypes between healthy human individuals (dated by TCRdb to about 2020). Receptor libraries were prepared by the immunoSEQ multiplex PCR assay. The table comes from immuneACCESS by way of TCRdb, which keeps in-frame sequences with V and J called. Part of the clones is missing from these tables; in studies checked, under half for an unresolved V gene and the rest for unknown reasons. The table for this sample lists more than 450,000 clones; around 74% of them were counted only once. Clones ranked in the top ten supply under 15% of the sample. The sample was PBMCs. The receptors come from a woman aged 40 to 50 in good health. Some clones in this sample may be carry-over from other donors' samples.

CDR3 bases: TGTGCCACCAGCAGATACCGACCCGGACTAGCGGGGATGAATGAGCAGTTCTTC. Residues: CATSRYRPGLAGMNEQFF. This rearrangement joins TRBV15 to TRBJ2-1; TRBD2 matches at 12 bases. In germline, CDR1 is LNHNV, CDR2 YYDKDF (reference sequence). V shed 2 bases, J shed 7 bases, and the junction held 12 bases outside the gene matches. The CDR3 spans 18 residues.

This clone appeared once. CDR3 residues: CASSLRVGNTGELFF. The CDR3 DNA sequence: TGTGCCAGCAGCTTAAGGGTTGGGAACACCGGGGAGCTGTTTTTT. This chain uses TRBV7-3 with TRBJ2-2; D ambiguous. Between the trimmed V and J ends, which lost 1 base and 1 base, there was a span of 7 bases. In germline, CDR1 is SGHTA, CDR2 FQGTGA. This CDR3 is 15 amino acids long.

The chain couples TRBV29-1 to TRBJ2-1; 8 bases align to TRBD2. Germline lookup yields CDR1 SQVTM and CDR2 ANQGSEA. Trimming cost V 5 bases and J 4 bases; bases outside gene matches: 13. This CDR3 comprises 16 residues. This CDR3 is CSVRSGGGTTYNEQFF. In DNA form, the CDR3 reads TGCAGCGTTCGAAGCGGGGGAGGGACCACATACAATGAGCAGTTCTTC.

The V and J genes are TRBV11-2 and TRBJ2-3, with TRBD2 matching over 11 bases. The V gene end was trimmed by 1 base and the J gene end by 8 bases; junction bases not matched to a gene: 2. This CDR3 spans 14 amino acids. Germline CDR1 and CDR2: SGHAT and FQNNGV. The CDR3 spells CASSLVLAGGTQYF. The CDR3 region has the DNA TGTGCCAGCAGCTTAGTTCTAGCGGGGGGTACGCAGTATTTT.

The chain uses TRBV10-2 and TRBJ1-3; D gene unclear. V lost 8 bases, J lost 2 bases, and 10 bases lay in between. CDR3 length equals 13 residues. Germline CDR1 is WSHSY and CDR2 is SAAADI. The CDR3 coding sequence is TGCGCCAGCGGGCCTGTTACTGGAAACACCATATATTTT. Its protein product is CASGPVTGNTIYF.

This clone was seen once. This chain uses TRBV20-1 with TRBJ2-5; D is uncertain. The CDR3 loop spans 11 amino acids. Trimming removed 6 bases at V and 3 bases at J, with 8 bases between. The germline V gene has CDR1 DFQATT and CDR2 SNEGSKA (reference sequence). The DNA for the CDR3 is TGCAGTGCCGCACGTAAAGAGACCCAGTACTTC. Its translation is CSAARKETQYF.

V gene TRBV15 combines with J gene TRBJ2-7; D unresolved. The germline V gene encodes CDR1 LNHNV and CDR2 YYDKDF (reference sequence). CDR3 length: 13 residues. V was clipped by 1 base and J by 4 bases, with 8 bases between them. The CDR3 DNA reads TGTGCCACCAGCAGAGGACCGGAGTACGAGCAGTACTTC. This sequence encodes CATSRGPEYEQYF. Looking up the rest from reference TRBV15 and TRBJ2-7 gives the full variable domain: DAMVIQNPRYQVTQFGKPVTLSCSQTLNHNVMYWYQQKSSQAPKLLFHYYDKDFNNEADTPDNFQSRRPNTSFCFLDIRSPGLGDTAMYLCATSRGPEYEQYFGPGTRLTVT.

CDR3 sequence reads: CAASWTANTGELFF. The CDR3 coding sequence is TGCGCCGCTTCCTGGACAGCGAACACCGGGGAGCTGTTTTTT. The genes are TRBV10-2 and TRBJ2-2; D may be TRBD1 (6 bases). Germline V lookup: CDR1 WSHSY, CDR2 SAAADI. Between the trimmed V and J ends, which lost 11 bases and 0 bases, there was a span of 13 bases. The CDR3 length is 14 residues.

The chain joins TRBV11-2 to TRBJ2-1; 12 bases are shared with TRBD2. Losses at the gene ends were 1 base for V and 8 bases for J; bases not matched to a gene: 6. The CDR3 runs to 16 residues. Germline-derived CDR1 and CDR2 are SGHAT and FQNNGV. CDR3 residues: CASSLAASGRGHEQFF. In DNA, the CDR3 is TGTGCCAGCAGCTTAGCGGCTAGCGGGAGGGGCCATGAGCAGTTCTTC.

The rearrangement uses TRBV4-1 and TRBJ2-5; D is ambiguous. The CDR3 is 15 amino acids. The germline V gene has CDR1 MGHRA and CDR2 YSYEKL. Trimming left V 0 bases short and J 5 bases short, with 13 bases between. CDR3 sequence: CASSQEIASKETQYF. The CDR3 region has the DNA TGCGCCAGCAGCCAAGAAATAGCATCCAAGGAGACCCAGTACTTC.

This clone has only one observation. The V and J genes are TRBV6-5 and TRBJ2-4; possible D gene TRBD2, 5 bases. Trimming removed 8 bases at V and 8 bases at J, with 16 bases between. Germline V CDR1 and CDR2: MNHEY, SVGAGI. The CDR3 totals 13 residues. CDR3 loop: CASGRGKTDIQYF. The CDR3 DNA reads as TGTGCCAGCGGACGGGGTAAAACGGACATTCAGTACTTC.

The genes are TRBV5-1 and TRBJ2-7; 8 nucleotides align to TRBD2. This CDR3 is 15 amino acids long. The germline V gene encodes CDR1 SGHRS and CDR2 YFSETQ. Losses at the gene ends were 6 bases for V and 6 bases for J; bases not matched to a gene: 14. CDR3 protein: CASTPRGTSLFEQYF. The DNA for the CDR3 is TGCGCCAGCACCCCTAGAGGGACTAGTTTGTTCGAGCAGTACTTC. The full variable domain, with the rest looked up from reference TRBV5-1 and TRBJ2-7, is KAGVTQTPRYLIKTRGQQVTLSCSPISGHRSVSWYQQTPGQGLQFLFEYFSETQRNKGNFPGRFSGRQFSNSRSEMNVSTLELGDSALYLCASTPRGTSLFEQYFGPGTRLTVT.

This CDR3 is CASSQGARDHLAGVLIYEQYF. The CDR3 DNA reads as TGTGCCAGCAGCCAAGGGGCCCGGGACCACTTAGCGGGAGTATTAATCTACGAGCAGTACTTC. The chain links TRBV4-2 to TRBJ2-7, with TRBD2 identical over 9 bases. CDR3 length equals 21 residues. Losses at the gene ends were 1 base for V and 3 bases for J; bases not matched to a gene: 22. Germline V lookup: CDR1 LGHNA, CDR2 YNFKEQ.

This CDR3 is CASSTSWDRKTF. The DNA of the CDR3 is TGTGCCAGCAGCACTAGCTGGGACAGAAAGACCTTC. The chain uses TRBV11-1 and TRBJ1-2, with 7 bases identical to TRBD1. Trimming at V came to 5 bases and at J to 14 bases, leaving 11 bases not matched to a gene. CDR3 length: 12 amino acids. Per germline, CDR1 SGHAT and CDR2 FQDESV (reference sequence).

The rearrangement joins TRBV28 to TRBJ1-2; possibly TRBD1 for D (5 bases). CDR1 is MDHEN and CDR2 is SYDVKM in the germline V gene. Between the trimmed V and J ends, which lost 5 bases and 8 bases, there was a span of 18 bases. The CDR3 consists of 14 residues. The CDR3 region is CASSRPLGGSGYTF. Here the CDR3 DNA reads TGTGCCAGCAGTAGACCCCTGGGGGGGAGCGGCTACACCTTC.

This chain uses TRBV14 with TRBJ1-1; D gene uncertain. CDR1 is SGHDN, CDR2 FVKESK, per germline. V gave up 1 base and J gave up 5 bases, with 14 bases separating them. The CDR3 extends over 15 amino acids. For the CDR3, the DNA is TGTGCCAGCAGCCAAGCTTTGGCGGGCCTAACTGAAGCTTTCTTT. Translated, it gives CASSQALAGLTEAFF.

The genes are TRBV15 and TRBJ1-1; TRBD1 might be the D (6 bases). The CDR3 sequence is 15 residues long. With 2 bases removed from V and 1 base from J, the gap between germline ends came to 11 bases. Germline assignment: CDR1 LNHNV and CDR2 YYDKDF (reference sequence). The CDR3 spells CATSRTGQSNTEAFF. The CDR3, as DNA: TGTGCCACCAGCAGAACAGGGCAGTCGAACACTGAAGCTTTCTTT.

V is TRBV11-3 and J is TRBJ2-7; 8 nucleotides agree with TRBD1. The V and J ends lost 5 bases and 6 bases, in that order; junction bases with no gene match: 6. CDR1 SGHNT and CDR2 YENEEA come from the germline V gene. This CDR3 has 13 amino acids. CDR3 protein: CASSPGQGGEQYF. The CDR3 DNA reads TGTGCCAGCAGCCCAGGACAGGGAGGCGAGCAGTACTTC.

The rearrangement joins TRBV19 to TRBJ1-5; 9 bases align to TRBD1. CDR3 size: 17 residues. After removal of 4 bases from V and 2 bases from J, the junction contained 9 bases not matched to a gene. The germline V gene encodes CDR1 LNHDA and CDR2 SQIVND (reference sequence). The CDR3 spells CASSTRDREPGNQPQHF. As DNA, the CDR3 is TGTGCCAGTAGTACCCGGGACAGGGAACCCGGCAATCAGCCCCAGCATTTT.

The rearrangement joins TRBV15 to TRBJ1-4; the match to TRBD1 covers 8 bases. V dropped 4 bases and J dropped 0; count of bases not matched to a gene: 4. The CDR3 consists of 16 residues. Germline loops: CDR1 LNHNV, CDR2 YYDKDF (reference sequence). The DNA for the CDR3 is TGTGCCACCAGCACGGACAGGGTTGCAACTAATGAAAAACTGTTTTTT. It encodes CATSTDRVATNEKLFF.

With regard to this clone: This is likely an artifact of a read error, given a far larger clone one base away. This chain connects TRBV19 to TRBJ1-3; D not resolved. Germline-derived CDR1 and CDR2 are LNHDA and SQIVND (reference sequence). CDR3 size: 18 residues. Deletions cut 10 bases from V and 0 bases from J, with 25 bases between. CDR3 bases: TGTGCCACCCGCCCGGGAGGCAGACTCCGAAGCTCTGGAAACACCATATATTTT. It codes for CATRPGGRLRSSGNTIYF.

This clone came up once. The sample contains more than one DNA sequence encoding this CDR3. The chain recombines TRBV28 with TRBJ1-2, with D maybe TRBD1 (5 bases). This CDR3 has 14 amino acids. Trimming removed 6 bases from V and 5 bases from J, with 16 bases in between. Germline V gives CDR1 MDHEN, CDR2 SYDVKM. CDR3 sequence: CASSSSGTGYGYTF. CDR3 nucleotide sequence: TGTGCCAGCAGCTCCTCCGGGACGGGATATGGCTACACCTTC.

The chain carries TRBV28 and TRBJ1-2; perhaps TRBD1 as D (5 bases). Germline CDR1 MDHEN, CDR2 SYDVKM. Between the trimmed V and J ends, which lost 3 bases and 11 bases, there was a span of 13 bases. The CDR3 has 12 residues. This chain's CDR3 is CASSFRAPRYTF. The CDR3 nucleotides read TGTGCCAGCAGTTTCAGGGCTCCCCGGTACACCTTC.

The chain carries TRBV6-6 and TRBJ2-5, with 9 bases lining up with TRBD1. Germline V gene lookup returns CDR1 MNHNY and CDR2 SVGAGI (reference sequence). The V gene end was trimmed by 6 bases and the J gene end by 1 base; junction bases not matched to a gene: 3. The CDR3 is 14 residues long. The CDR3 DNA reads as TGTGCCAGCAGACAACAGGGGGCCCAAGAGACCCAGTACTTC. It is translated as CASRQQGAQETQYF.

The rearrangement links TRBV7-9 to TRBJ2-5; no definite D call. CDR3 length: 13 residues. CDR1 and CDR2 from the germline V gene are SEHNR and FQNEAQ (reference sequence). The V end lost 2 bases, the J end lost 1 base, and 5 bases lay between the germline ends. CDR3 nucleotides: TGTGCCAGCAGCTTATACAGCCAAGAGACCCAGTACTTC. It is translated as CASSLYSQETQYF. The complete variable domain, with remaining parts taken from reference TRBV7-9 and TRBJ2-5, reads DTGVSQNPRHKITKRGQNVTFRCDPISEHNRLYWYRQTLGQGPEFLTYFQNEAQLEKSRLLSDRFSAERPKGSFSTLEIQRTEQGDSAMYLCASSLYSQETQYFGPGTRLLVL.

Only a few counts were recorded for this clone. The genes are TRBV7-9 and TRBJ2-1, with unresolved D. The germline V gene encodes CDR1 SEHNR and CDR2 FQNEAQ (reference sequence). This CDR3 is built from 14 residues. V lost 1 base, J lost 4 bases, and 8 bases lay in between. Here the CDR3 DNA reads TGTGCCAGCAGCTTAGTCGCGTTATACAATGAGCAGTTCTTC. This codes for CASSLVALYNEQFF.

V is TRBV9 and J is TRBJ1-3, with unresolved D. There are 15 residues in the CDR3. Trimming removed 0 bases from V and 6 bases from J, with 13 bases in between. CDR1 and CDR2 from the germline V gene are SGDLS and YYNGEE. The CDR3, as DNA: TGTGCCAGCAGCGTAGGCGGGGTAATTGAAAACACCATATATTTT. This gives the protein CASSVGGVIENTIYF.

This clone was seen just once. The gene calls are TRBV2 and TRBJ2-7; a weak D match, TRBD1 (5 bases). The V and J ends lost 5 bases and 3 bases respectively, with 11 bases between them. The CDR3 runs 13 residues. Germline V lookup: CDR1 SNHLY, CDR2 FYNNEI. The CDR3: CASSFVGDYEQYF. The CDR3, as DNA: TGTGCCAGCAGTTTTGTAGGGGACTACGAGCAGTACTTC.

The CDR3: CASSNEASRGNYGYTF. CDR3 DNA: TGTGCCAGCAGTAACGAGGCATCCCGGGGTAACTATGGCTACACCTTC. The chain couples TRBV27 to TRBJ1-2; D is ambiguous. Per the germline V gene, CDR1 is MNHEY and CDR2 is SMNVEV (reference sequence). CDR3 length: 16 amino acids. Trimming shortened V by 5 bases and J by 1 base, and 17 bases separated the two germline ends.

This clone was seen once. This rearrangement joins TRBV4-2 to TRBJ2-7; TRBD2 agrees at 8 bases. CDR1 and CDR2 from the germline V gene are LGHNA and YNFKEQ. The CDR3 extends over 16 amino acids. Germline trimming cut 0 bases from V and 5 bases from J; bases unmatched to any gene: 9. CDR3 amino acids: CASSQDERGGEHEQYF. CDR3 sequence (DNA): TGTGCCAGCAGCCAAGATGAACGGGGGGGCGAACACGAGCAGTACTTC.